This is a list of T cell receptor beta chains from one sample in a study of human T cells and chemical hapten exposure. TCRdb processed the 5' RACE reads anew with MiXCR; each CDR3 protein has one entry. The data hold under 150,000 distinct CDR3 sequences, with approximately 20% observed a single time. The receptors shown here come from a human donor in good health. Each CDR3 is given with its conserved first and last residue. A D gene is named only where the DNA matches it firmly. Clone size, where shown, is once, few, many, or a class for clones that have expanded.

>20|.|.|TRBV27|TRBJ1-6
CASSRRVVGGSQNPNSPLHF
TGTGCCAGCAGCAGACGGGTCGTCGGGGGTTCGCAAAATCCTAATTCACCCCTCCACTTT
>13|.|TRBD1|TRBV18|TRBJ2-4
CASSSGQGNIQYF
TGTGCCAGCTCATCAGGACAGGGGAACATTCAGTACTTC
>14|few|.|TRBV19|TRBJ2-7
CASSPDRAIYEQYF
TGTGCCAGTAGTCCCGACCGGGCCATCTACGAGCAGTACTTC
>15|few|.|TRBV7-9|TRBJ2-2
CASSYGGARSGELFF
TGTGCCAGCAGCTATGGGGGGGCCCGGTCCGGGGAGCTGTTTTTT
>13|.|.|TRBV6-4|TRBJ1-1
CASSDSAQSEAFF
TGTGCCAGCAGTGACTCTGCACAAAGTGAAGCTTTCTTT
>15|.|.|TRBV11-3|TRBJ2-5
CASSLGGLAAETQYF
TGTGCCAGCAGCTTAGGAGGCCTAGCAGCAGAGACCCAGTACTTC
>16|many|.|TRBV11-2|TRBJ2-5
CASSLRDSNLHGTQYF
TGTGCCAGCAGCTTGCGGGACTCCAATCTCCACGGGACCCAGTACTTC
>14|few|.|TRBV20-1|TRBJ2-5
CSARDERGQETQYF
TGCAGTGCTAGAGATGAACGGGGGCAAGAGACCCAGTACTTC
>15|few|TRBD1|TRBV27|TRBJ2-7
CASSLRGQGTYEQYF
TGTGCCAGCAGTTTACGAGGACAGGGGACCTACGAGCAGTACTTC
>14|.|.|TRBV3-1|TRBJ1-5
CASSQVFSNQPKHF
TGTGCCAGCAGCCAAGTTTTCAGCAATCAGCCCAAGCATTTT
>16|few|TRBD2|TRBV28|TRBJ2-2
CASHWHSGSGAGELFF
TGTGCCAGCCATTGGCATAGCGGGAGTGGGGCCGGGGAGCTGTTTTTT
>16|.|TRBD1|TRBV28|TRBJ2-6
CASGGTGVFGANVLTF
TGTGCCAGCGGCGGGACAGGGGTATTTGGGGCCAACGTCCTGACTTTC
>16|.|.|TRBV7-2|TRBJ1-3
CASSLVARNSGNTIYF
TGTGCCAGCAGCTTAGTAGCCAGAAACTCTGGAAACACCATATATTTT
>13|many|.|TRBV27|TRBJ1-5
CASSLVGNQPQHF
TGTGCCAGCAGTTTAGTGGGCAATCAGCCCCAGCATTTT
>15|many|.|TRBV20-1|TRBJ1-5
CSAREDSGGHQPQHF
TGCAGTGCTAGAGAAGACAGTGGGGGGCATCAGCCCCAGCATTTT
>16|few|TRBD2|TRBV6-5|TRBJ2-3
CASRELGSGNEDTQYF
TGTGCCAGCAGGGAGCTGGGGAGCGGGAATGAAGATACGCAGTATTTT
>13|few|.|TRBV11-2|TRBJ2-1
CASSPRRLREQFF
TGTGCCAGCTCCCCCCGAAGGCTACGCGAGCAGTTCTTC
>13|few|.|TRBV28|TRBJ1-2
CASNLRAVYGYTF
TGTGCCAGCAATCTGCGGGCAGTCTATGGCTACACCTTC
>15|.|TRBD2|TRBV14|TRBJ2-7
CASSQGPSGSYEQYF
TGTGCCAGCAGCCAAGGGCCTAGCGGGAGCTACGAGCAGTACTTC
>15|few|.|TRBV6-1|TRBJ1-5
CASTVQGEAYQPQHF
TGTGCCAGCACTGTACAGGGTGAGGCCTATCAGCCCCAGCATTTT
>14|.|.|TRBV29-1|TRBJ2-1
CSVEQIRSYNEQFF
TGCAGCGTTGAACAGATCCGATCCTACAATGAGCAGTTCTTC
>10|.|.|TRBV28|TRBJ2-5
CAVLGRAQYF
TGTGCCGTCCTGGGCCGAGCCCAGTACTTC
>17|few|.|TRBV7-3|TRBJ2-1
CASSLKGFGGVRNEQFF
TGTGCCAGCAGCTTAAAAGGATTCGGGGGAGTAAGGAATGAGCAGTTCTTC
>15|few|.|TRBV7-9|TRBJ1-5
CASSLGASSNQPQHF
TGTGCCAGCAGCTTGGGAGCTTCGAGCAATCAGCCCCAGCATTTT
>19|.|TRBD1|TRBV28|TRBJ1-6
CASSRSPRQGRSYNSPLHF
TGTGCCAGCAGTCGATCACCCAGACAGGGAAGGTCCTATAATTCACCCCTCCACTTT
>17|once|TRBD2|TRBV10-3|TRBJ2-1
CAISEPTLAGGRDEQFF
TGTGCCATCAGTGAGCCTACTCTAGCGGGAGGGCGGGATGAGCAGTTCTTC
>10|.|.|TRBV28|TRBJ2-1
CATEGDEQFF
TGTGCCACAGAGGGCGATGAGCAGTTCTTC
>17|few|.|TRBV7-9|TRBJ2-5
CASSLVRSLLVEETQYF
TGTGCCAGCAGCTTAGTGAGATCATTGTTGGTGGAGGAGACCCAGTACTTC
>16|few|.|TRBV6-6|TRBJ1-3
CASSYKRPSSGNTIYF
TGTGCCAGCAGTTATAAACGGCCAAGCTCTGGAAACACCATATATTTT
>16|few|.|TRBV13|TRBJ2-2
CASSPLTRRGTGELFF
TGTGCCAGCAGCCCACTGACTCGGCGAGGCACCGGGGAGCTGTTTTTT
>14|.|.|TRBV11-2|TRBJ2-3
CASSLGRGSDTQYF
TGTGCCAGCAGCTTAGGTCGGGGGTCAGATACGCAGTATTTT
>13|few|.|TRBV11-2|TRBJ1-2
CASSLVTDYGYTF
TGTGCCAGCAGCTTAGTTACAGACTATGGCTACACCTTC
>14|.|TRBD1|TRBV7-9|TRBJ2-7
CASSLGQGSHEQYF
TGTGCCAGCAGCCTAGGACAGGGGTCCCACGAGCAGTACTTC
>15|.|.|TRBV11-2|TRBJ1-2
CASSLATTPYYGYTF
TGTGCCAGCAGCTTAGCGACGACACCATACTATGGCTACACCTTC
>15|.|.|TRBV7-9|TRBJ2-1
CASSRVAAGGNEQFF
TGTGCCAGCAGCCGGGTAGCGGCTGGGGGGAATGAGCAGTTCTTC
>12|few|TRBD2|TRBV6-2/TRBV6-3|TRBJ2-7
CASGSGYYEQYF
TGTGCCAGCGGTAGCGGGTACTACGAGCAGTACTTC
>16|few|.|TRBV28|TRBJ1-1
CASRPPWGGADTEAFF
TGTGCCAGCAGACCCCCCTGGGGGGGGGCGGACACTGAAGCTTTCTTT
>15|.|.|TRBV24-1|TRBJ2-3
CATSDLPTGPDTQYF
TGTGCCACCAGTGATTTGCCCACAGGGCCAGATACGCAGTATTTT
>14|.|.|TRBV30|TRBJ2-3
CAWSVKWAPHTQYF
TGTGCCTGGAGTGTAAAGTGGGCTCCTCATACGCAGTATTTT
>11|.|TRBD1|TRBV27|TRBJ1-6
CASSVGQGLHF
TGTGCCAGCAGTGTGGGACAGGGCCTCCACTTT
>15|.|.|TRBV28|TRBJ1-1
CASSSLKGANTEAFF
TGTGCCAGCAGTTCCCTCAAAGGGGCGAACACTGAAGCTTTCTTT
>15|few|.|TRBV12-3/TRBV12-4|TRBJ2-6
CASSETGSGANVLTF
TGTGCCAGCAGTGAAACAGGGAGTGGGGCCAACGTCCTGACTTTC